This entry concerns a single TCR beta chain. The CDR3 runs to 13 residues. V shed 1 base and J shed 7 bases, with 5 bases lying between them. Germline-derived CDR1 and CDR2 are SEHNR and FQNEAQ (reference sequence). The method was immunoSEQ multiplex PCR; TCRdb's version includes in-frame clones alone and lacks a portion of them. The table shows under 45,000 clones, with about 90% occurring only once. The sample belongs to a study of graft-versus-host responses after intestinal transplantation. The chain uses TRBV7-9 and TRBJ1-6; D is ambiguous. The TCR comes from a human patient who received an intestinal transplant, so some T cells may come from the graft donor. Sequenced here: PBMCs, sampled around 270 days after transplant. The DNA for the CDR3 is TGTGCCAGCAGCTTAGATCTAAATTCACCCCTCCACTTT. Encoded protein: CASSLDLNSPLHF. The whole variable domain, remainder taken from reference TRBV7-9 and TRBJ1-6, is DTGVSQNPRHKITKRGQNVTFRCDPISEHNRLYWYRQTLGQGPEFLTYFQNEAQLEKSRLLSDRFSAERPKGSFSTLEIQRTEQGDSAMYLCASSLDLNSPLHFGNGTRLTVT.